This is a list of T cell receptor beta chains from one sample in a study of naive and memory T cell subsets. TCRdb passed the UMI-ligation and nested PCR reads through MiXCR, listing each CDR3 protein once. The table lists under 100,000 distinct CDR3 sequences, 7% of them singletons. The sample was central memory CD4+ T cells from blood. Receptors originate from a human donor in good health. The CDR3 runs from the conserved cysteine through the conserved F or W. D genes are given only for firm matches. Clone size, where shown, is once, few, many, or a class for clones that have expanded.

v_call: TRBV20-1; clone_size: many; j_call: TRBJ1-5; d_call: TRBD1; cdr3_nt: TGCAGTGCTAGTGGACAGGGCGCGACTCAGCCCCAGCATTTT; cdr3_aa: CSASGQGATQPQHF
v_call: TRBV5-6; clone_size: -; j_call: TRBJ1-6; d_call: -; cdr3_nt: TGTGCCAGCAGCTTGGTCAGGGGAAGGGATTCACCCCTCCACTTT; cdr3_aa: CASSLVRGRDSPLHF
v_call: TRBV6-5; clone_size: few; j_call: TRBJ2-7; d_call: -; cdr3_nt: TGTGCCAGCAGTTATAGCGTACTTGAGCGGAGTGAGCAGTACTTC; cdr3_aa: CASSYSVLERSEQYF
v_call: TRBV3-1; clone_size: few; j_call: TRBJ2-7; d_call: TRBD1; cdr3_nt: TGTGCCAGCAGCCCGCGAGGGACAGGGGAAAACGAGCAGTACTTC; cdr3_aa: CASSPRGTGENEQYF
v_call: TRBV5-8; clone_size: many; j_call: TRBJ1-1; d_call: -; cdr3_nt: TGTGCCAGCACCTTTTACCGGACCTCTGAAGCTTTCTTT; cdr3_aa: CASTFYRTSEAFF
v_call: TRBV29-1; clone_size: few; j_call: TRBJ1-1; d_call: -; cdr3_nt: TGCAGCGTCCAGACGGCAGGGGCGAACACTGAAGCTTTCTTT; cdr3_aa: CSVQTAGANTEAFF
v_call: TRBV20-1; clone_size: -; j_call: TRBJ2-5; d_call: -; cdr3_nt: TGCAGTGCTAGAGCTCCTGGGTCCCAGTACTTC; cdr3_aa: CSARAPGSQYF
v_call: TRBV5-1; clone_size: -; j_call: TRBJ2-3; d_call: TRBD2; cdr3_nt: TGCGCCAGCAGCCCCTCCCTGGGAGGGGATACGCAGTATTTT; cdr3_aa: CASSPSLGGDTQYF
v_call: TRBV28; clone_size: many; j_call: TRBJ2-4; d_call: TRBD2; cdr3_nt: TGTGCCAGCAGTGGCGGGGGGGTGCTTCAGTACTTC; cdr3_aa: CASSGGGVLQYF
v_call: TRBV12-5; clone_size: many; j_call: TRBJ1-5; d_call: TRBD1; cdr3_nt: TGTGCTAGTGGTTTGGTACTCGACAGGGGTCGGGCTCAGCCCCAGCATTTT; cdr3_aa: CASGLVLDRGRAQPQHF
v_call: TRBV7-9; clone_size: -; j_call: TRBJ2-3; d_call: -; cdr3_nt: TGTGCCAGCAGCTTTGCTAGCAGCACAGATACGCAGTATTTT; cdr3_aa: CASSFASSTDTQYF
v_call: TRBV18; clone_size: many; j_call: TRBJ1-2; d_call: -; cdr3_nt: TGTGCCAGCTCACTCCACGGAGATGGCTACACCTTC; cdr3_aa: CASSLHGDGYTF
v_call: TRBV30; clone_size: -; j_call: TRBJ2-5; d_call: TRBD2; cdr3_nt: TGTGCCTGGAAACTAGCGAAGGCGGAGACCCAGTACTTC; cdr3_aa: CAWKLAKAETQYF
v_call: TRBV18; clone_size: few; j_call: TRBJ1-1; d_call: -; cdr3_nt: TGTGCCAGCTCACCGACTGAATACAGCGCTGAAGCTTTCTTT; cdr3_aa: CASSPTEYSAEAFF
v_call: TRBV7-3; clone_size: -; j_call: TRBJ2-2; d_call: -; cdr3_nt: TGTGCCAGCAGCCAGAGCGGGTCGAACACCGGGGAGCTGTTTTTT; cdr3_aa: CASSQSGSNTGELFF
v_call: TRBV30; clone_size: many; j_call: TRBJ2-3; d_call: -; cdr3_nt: TGTGCCTGGAGTCACAAGGGGAGGGGGCGCGAGGATACGCAGTATTTT; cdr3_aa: CAWSHKGRGREDTQYF
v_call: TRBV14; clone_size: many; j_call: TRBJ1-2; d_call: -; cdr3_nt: TGTGCCAGCAGCCAAACTGCCCGGTATGGCTACACCTTC; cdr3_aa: CASSQTARYGYTF
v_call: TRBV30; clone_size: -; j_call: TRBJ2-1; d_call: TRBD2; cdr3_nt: TGTGCCTGGGCCGTGGGAGCGGGGGGAAACAATAAGCAGTTCTTC; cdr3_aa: CAWAVGAGGNNKQFF